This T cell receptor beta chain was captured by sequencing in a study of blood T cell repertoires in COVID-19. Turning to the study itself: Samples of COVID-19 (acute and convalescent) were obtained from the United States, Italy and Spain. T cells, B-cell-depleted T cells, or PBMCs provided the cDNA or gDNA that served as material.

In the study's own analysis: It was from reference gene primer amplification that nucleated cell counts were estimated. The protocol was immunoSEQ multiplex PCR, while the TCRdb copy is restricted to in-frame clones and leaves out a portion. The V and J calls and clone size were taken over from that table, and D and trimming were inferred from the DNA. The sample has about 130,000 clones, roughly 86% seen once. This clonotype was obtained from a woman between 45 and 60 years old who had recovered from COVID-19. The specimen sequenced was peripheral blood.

The CDR3 nucleotides read TGTGCCAGCTCACCACGTCAGGGCACCGGGGAGCTGTTTTTT. As protein: CASSPRQGTGELFF. The chain links TRBV18 to TRBJ2-2; possible D gene TRBD1, 5 bases. The germline V gene has CDR1 KGHSH and CDR2 LQKENI. The CDR3 runs 14 residues. V lost 1 base and J lost 4, with 7 bases in between.